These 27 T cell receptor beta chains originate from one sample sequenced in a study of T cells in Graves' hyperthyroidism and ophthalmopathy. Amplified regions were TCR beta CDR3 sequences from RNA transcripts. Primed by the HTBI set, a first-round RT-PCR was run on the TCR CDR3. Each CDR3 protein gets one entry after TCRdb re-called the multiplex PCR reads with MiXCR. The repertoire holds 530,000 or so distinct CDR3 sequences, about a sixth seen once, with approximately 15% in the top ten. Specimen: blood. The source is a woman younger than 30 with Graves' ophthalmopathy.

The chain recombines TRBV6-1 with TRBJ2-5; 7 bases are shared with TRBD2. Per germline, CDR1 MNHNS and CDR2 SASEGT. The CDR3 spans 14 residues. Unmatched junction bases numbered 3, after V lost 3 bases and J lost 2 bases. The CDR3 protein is CASSDFGGQETQYF. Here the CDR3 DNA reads TGTGCCAGCAGTGATTTCGGGGGGCAAGAGACCCAGTACTTC.

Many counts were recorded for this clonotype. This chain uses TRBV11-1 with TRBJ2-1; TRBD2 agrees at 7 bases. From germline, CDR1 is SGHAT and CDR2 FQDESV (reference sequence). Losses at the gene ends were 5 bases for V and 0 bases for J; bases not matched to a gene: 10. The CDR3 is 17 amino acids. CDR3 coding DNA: TGTGCCAGCAGCCTACCGATAGCGGGCAGCTCCTACAATGAGCAGTTCTTC. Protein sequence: CASSLPIAGSSYNEQFF.

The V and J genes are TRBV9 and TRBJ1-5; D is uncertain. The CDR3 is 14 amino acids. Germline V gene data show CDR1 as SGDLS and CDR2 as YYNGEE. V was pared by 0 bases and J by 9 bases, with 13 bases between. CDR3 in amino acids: CASSVDLAPGPQHF. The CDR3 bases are TGTGCCAGCAGCGTAGATCTGGCCCCGGGGCCCCAGCATTTT.

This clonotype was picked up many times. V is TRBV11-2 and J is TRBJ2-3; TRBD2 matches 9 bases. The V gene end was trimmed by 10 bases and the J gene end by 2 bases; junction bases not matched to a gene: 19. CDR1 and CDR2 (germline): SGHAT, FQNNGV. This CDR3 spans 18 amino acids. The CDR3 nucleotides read TGTGCCACCTCACTCAAGCTTTTAGCGGGGGAAAACACAGATACGCAGTATTTT. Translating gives CATSLKLLAGENTDTQYF.

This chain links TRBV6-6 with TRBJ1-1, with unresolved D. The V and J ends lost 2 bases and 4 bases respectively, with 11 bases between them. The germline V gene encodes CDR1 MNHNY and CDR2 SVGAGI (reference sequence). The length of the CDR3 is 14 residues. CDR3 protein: CASSYGVRGTEAFF. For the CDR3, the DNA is TGTGCCAGCAGTTACGGGGTTCGCGGCACTGAAGCTTTCTTT.

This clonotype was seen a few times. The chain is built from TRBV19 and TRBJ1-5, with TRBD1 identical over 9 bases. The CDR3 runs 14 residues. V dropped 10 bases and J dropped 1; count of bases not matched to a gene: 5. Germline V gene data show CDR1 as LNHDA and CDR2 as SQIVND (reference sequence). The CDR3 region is CATRDRESNQPQHF. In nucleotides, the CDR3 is TGTGCCACCAGGGACAGGGAGAGCAATCAGCCCCAGCATTTT.

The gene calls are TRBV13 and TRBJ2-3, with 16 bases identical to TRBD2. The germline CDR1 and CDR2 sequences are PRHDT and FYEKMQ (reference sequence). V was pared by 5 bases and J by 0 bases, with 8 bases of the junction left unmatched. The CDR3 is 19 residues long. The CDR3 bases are TGTGCCAGCAGCATGGGACTAGCGGGAGGGGGTTCTAGCACAGATACGCAGTATTTT. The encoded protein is CASSMGLAGGGSSTDTQYF.

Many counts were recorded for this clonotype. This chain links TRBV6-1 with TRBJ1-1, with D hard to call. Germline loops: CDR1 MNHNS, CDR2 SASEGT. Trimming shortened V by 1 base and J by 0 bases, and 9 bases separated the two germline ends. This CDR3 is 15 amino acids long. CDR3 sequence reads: CASSEEVGMNTEAFF. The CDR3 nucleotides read TGTGCCAGCAGTGAAGAGGTAGGCATGAACACTGAAGCTTTCTTT.

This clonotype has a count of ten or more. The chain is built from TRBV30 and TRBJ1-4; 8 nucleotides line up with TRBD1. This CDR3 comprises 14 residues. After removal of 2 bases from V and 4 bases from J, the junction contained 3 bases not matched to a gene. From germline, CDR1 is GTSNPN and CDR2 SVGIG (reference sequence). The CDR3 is CAWSQGAYNEKLFF. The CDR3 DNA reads TGTGCCTGGAGTCAGGGGGCTTATAATGAAAAACTGTTTTTT.

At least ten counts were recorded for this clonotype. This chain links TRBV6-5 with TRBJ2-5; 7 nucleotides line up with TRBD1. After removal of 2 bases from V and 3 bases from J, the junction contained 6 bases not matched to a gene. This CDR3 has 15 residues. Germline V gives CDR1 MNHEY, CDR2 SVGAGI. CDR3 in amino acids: CASSYGGTAKETQYF. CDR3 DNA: TGTGCCAGCAGTTACGGTGGGACAGCTAAAGAGACCCAGTACTTC.

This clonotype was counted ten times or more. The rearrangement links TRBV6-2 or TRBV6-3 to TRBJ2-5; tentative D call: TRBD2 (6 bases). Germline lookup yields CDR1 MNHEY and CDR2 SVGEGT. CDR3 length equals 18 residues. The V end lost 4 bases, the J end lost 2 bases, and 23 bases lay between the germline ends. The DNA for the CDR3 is TGTGCCAGCAGTTCCACGGGACTCTTACGGGGCCATCAAGAGACCCAGTACTTC. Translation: CASSSTGLLRGHQETQYF.

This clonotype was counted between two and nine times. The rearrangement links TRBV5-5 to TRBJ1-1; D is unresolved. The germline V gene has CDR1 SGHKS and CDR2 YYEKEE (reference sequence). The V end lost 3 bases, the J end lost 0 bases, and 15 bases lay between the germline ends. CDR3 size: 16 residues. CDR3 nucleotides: TGTGCCAGCAGCTGGGAGCTGATGGCAATGAACACTGAAGCTTTCTTT. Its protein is CASSWELMAMNTEAFF.

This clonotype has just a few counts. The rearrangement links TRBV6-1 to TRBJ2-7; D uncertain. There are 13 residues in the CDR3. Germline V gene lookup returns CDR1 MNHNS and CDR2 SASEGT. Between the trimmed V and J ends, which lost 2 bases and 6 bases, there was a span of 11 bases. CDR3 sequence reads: CASSEIQFGEQYF. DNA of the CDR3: TGTGCCAGCAGTGAAATACAGTTTGGCGAGCAGTACTTC.

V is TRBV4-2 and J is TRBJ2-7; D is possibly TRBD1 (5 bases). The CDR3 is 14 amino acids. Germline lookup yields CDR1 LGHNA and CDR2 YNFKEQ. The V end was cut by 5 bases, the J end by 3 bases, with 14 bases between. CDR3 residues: CASSKARTNYEQYF. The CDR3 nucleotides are TGTGCCAGCAGCAAAGCCCGGACAAACTACGAGCAGTACTTC.

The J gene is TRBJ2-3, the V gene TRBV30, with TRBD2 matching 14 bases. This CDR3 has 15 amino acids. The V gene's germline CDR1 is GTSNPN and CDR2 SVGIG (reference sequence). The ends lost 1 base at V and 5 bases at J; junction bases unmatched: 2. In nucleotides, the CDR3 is TGTGCCTGGAGTGGACTAGCGGGAGGGATAGATACGCAGTATTTT. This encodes CAWSGLAGGIDTQYF. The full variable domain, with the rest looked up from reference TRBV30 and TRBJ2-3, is SQTIHQWPATLVQPVGSPLSLECTVEGTSNPNLYWYRQAAGRGLQLLFYSVGIGQISSEVPQNLSASRPQDRQFILSSKKLLLSDSGFYLCAWSGLAGGIDTQYFGPGTRLTVL.

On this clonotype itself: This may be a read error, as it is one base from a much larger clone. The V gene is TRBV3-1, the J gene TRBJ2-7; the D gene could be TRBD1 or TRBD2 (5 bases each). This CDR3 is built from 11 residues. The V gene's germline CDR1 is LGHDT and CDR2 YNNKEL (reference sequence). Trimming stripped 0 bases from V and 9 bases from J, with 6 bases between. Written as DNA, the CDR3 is TGTGCCAGCAGCCAAGATGGGGGGCAGTACTTC. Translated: CASSQDGGQYF.

In DNA form, the CDR3 reads TGTGCCAGCAGCTGGGGGACATACGACACTGAAGCTTTCTTT. Translation gives CASSWGTYDTEAFF. This chain uses TRBV5-5 with TRBJ1-1; D possibly corresponds to TRBD1 (6 bases). Germline V gene sequence: CDR1 SGHKS, CDR2 YYEKEE (reference sequence). V gave up 3 bases and J gave up 3 bases, with 12 bases separating them. The CDR3 sequence is 14 residues long.

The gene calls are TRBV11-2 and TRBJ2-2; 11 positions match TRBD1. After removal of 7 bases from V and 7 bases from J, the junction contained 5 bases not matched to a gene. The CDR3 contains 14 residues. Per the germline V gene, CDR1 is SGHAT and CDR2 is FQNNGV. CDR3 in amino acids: CASTTGTGGGELFF. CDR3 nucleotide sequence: TGTGCCAGCACCACCGGGACAGGGGGCGGGGAGCTGTTTTTT. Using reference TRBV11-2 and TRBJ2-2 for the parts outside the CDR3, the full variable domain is EAGVAQSPRYKIIEKRQSVAFWCNPISGHATLYWYQQILGQGPKLLIQFQNNGVVDDSQLPKDRFSAERLKGVDSTLKIQPAKLEDSAVYLCASTTGTGGGELFFGEGSRLTVL.

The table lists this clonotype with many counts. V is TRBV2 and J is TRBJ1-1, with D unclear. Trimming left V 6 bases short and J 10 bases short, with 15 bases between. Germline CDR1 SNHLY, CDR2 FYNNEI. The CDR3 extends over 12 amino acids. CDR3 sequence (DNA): TGTGCCAGCAGGGAGACTGGAGATCGAGCTTTCTTT. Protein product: CASRETGDRAFF.

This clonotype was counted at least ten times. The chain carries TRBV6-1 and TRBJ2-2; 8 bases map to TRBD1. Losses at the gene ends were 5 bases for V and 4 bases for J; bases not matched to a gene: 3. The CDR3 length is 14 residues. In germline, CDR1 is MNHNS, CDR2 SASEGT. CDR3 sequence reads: CASSWTGTTGELFF. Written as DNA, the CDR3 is TGTGCCAGCAGTTGGACAGGGACCACCGGGGAGCTGTTTTTT.

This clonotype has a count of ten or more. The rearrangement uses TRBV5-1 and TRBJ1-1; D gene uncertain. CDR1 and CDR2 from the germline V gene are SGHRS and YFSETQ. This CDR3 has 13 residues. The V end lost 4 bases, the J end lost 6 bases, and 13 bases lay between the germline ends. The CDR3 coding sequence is TGCGCCAGCAGCAAATCTCAAAAGTCTGAAGCTTTCTTT. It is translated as CASSKSQKSEAFF.

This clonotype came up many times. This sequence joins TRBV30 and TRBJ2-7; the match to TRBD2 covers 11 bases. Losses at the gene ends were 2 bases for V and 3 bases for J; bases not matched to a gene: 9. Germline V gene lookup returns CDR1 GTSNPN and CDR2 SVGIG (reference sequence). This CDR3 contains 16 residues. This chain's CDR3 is CAWSPRLAGRYYEQYF. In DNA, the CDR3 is TGTGCCTGGAGTCCCCGACTAGCGGGGAGGTACTACGAGCAGTACTTC.

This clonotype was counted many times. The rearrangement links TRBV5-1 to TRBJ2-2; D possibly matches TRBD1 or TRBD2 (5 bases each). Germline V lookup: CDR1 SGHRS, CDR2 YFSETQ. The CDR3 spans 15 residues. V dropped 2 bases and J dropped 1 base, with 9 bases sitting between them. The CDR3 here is CASSFGTVNTGELFF. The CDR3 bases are TGCGCCAGCAGCTTTGGGACGGTGAACACCGGGGAGCTGTTTTTT.

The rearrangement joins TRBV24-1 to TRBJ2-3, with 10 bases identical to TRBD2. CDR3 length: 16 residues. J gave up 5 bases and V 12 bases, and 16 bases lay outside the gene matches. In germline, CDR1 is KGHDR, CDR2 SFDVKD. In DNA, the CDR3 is TGTGCCGCAAGCGGGGGGGCCCGGGCCAGGGAAGATACGCAGTATTTT. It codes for CAASGGARAREDTQYF.

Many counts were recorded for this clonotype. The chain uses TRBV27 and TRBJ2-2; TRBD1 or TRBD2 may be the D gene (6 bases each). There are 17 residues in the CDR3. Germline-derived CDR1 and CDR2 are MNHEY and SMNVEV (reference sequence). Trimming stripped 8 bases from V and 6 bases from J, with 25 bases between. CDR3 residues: CASSLRGEGGLPGELFF. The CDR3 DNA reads TGTGCCAGCTCCTTAAGGGGCGAGGGGGGCCTCCCCGGGGAGCTGTTTTTT.

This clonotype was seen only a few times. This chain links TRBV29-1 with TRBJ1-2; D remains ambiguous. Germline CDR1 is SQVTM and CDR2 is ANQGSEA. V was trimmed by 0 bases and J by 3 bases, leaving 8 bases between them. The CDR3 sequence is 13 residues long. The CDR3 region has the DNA TGCAGCGTTGAAGAGGAAGAATACTATGGCTACACCTTC. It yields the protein CSVEEEEYYGYTF.

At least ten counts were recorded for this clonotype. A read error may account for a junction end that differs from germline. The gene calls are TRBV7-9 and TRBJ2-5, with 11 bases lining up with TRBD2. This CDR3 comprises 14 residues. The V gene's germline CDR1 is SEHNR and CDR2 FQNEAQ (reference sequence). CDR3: CASSLGTSGETQYF. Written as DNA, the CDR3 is TGTGCCAGCAGTTTAGGGACTAGCGGAGAGACCCAGTACTTC. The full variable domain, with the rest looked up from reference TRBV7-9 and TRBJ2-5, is DTGVSQNPRHKITKRGQNVTFRCDPISEHNRLYWYRQTLGQGPEFLTYFQNEAQLEKSRLLSDRFSAERPKGSFSTLEIQRTEQGDSAMYLCASSLGTSGETQYFGPGTRLLVL.